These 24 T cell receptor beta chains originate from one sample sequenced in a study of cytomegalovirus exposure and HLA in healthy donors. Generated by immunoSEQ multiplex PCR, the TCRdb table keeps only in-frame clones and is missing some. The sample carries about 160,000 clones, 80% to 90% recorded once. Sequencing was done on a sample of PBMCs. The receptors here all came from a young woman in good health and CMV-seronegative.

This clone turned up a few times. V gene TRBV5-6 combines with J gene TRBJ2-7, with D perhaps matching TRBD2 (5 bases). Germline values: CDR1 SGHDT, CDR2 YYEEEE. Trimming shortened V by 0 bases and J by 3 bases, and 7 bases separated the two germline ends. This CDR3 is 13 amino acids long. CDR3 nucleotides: TGTGCCAGCAGCTTGGATGGGAGCTACGAGCAGTACTTC. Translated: CASSLDGSYEQYF.

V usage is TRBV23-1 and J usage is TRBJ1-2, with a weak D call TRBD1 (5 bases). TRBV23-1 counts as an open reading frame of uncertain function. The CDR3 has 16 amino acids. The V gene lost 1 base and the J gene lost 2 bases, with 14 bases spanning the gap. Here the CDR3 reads CASSQLLQGINYGYTF. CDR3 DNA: TGCGCCAGCAGTCAATTATTGCAGGGAATCAACTATGGCTACACCTTC.

The DNA of the CDR3 is TGTGCCAGCAGCCGGGGGACCCTTACCCACACTGAAGCTTTCTTT. It yields the protein CASSRGTLTHTEAFF. V is TRBV7-9 and J is TRBJ1-1; TRBD1 is a possible D gene (5 bases). Germline loops: CDR1 SEHNR, CDR2 FQNEAQ (reference sequence). The V gene lost 5 bases and the J gene lost 3 bases, with 16 bases spanning the gap. The CDR3 totals 15 residues.

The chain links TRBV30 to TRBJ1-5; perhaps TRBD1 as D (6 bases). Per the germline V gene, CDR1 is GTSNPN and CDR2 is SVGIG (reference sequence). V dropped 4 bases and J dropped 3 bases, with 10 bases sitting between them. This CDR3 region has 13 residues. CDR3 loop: CAWNRVHNQPQHF. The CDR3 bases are TGTGCCTGGAACAGGGTTCACAATCAGCCCCAGCATTTT.

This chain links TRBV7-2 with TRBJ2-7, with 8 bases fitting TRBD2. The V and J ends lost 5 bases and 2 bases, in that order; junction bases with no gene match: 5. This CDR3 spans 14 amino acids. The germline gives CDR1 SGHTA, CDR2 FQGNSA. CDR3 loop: CASSLGGATYEQYF. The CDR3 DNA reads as TGTGCCAGCAGCCTCGGGGGGGCTACCTACGAGCAGTACTTC.

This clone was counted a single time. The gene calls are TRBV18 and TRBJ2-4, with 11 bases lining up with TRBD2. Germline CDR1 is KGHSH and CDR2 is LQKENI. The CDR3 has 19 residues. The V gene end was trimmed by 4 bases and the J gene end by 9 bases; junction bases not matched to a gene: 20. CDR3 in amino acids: CASSLTTVAIAGGFVIQYF. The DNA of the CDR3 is TGTGCCAGCTCACTTACCACAGTCGCGATAGCGGGAGGGTTCGTCATTCAGTACTTC.

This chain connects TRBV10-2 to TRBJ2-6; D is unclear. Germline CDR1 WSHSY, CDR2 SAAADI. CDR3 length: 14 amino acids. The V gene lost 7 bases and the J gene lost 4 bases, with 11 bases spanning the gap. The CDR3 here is CASTNQAGANVLTF. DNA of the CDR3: TGCGCCAGCACTAATCAGGCGGGGGCCAACGTCCTGACTTTC.

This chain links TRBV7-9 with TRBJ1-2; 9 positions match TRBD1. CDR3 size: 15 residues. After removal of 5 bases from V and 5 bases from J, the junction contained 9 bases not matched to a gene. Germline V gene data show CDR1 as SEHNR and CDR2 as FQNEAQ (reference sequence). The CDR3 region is CASSPILDRGYGYTF. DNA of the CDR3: TGTGCCAGCAGCCCAATACTCGACAGGGGGTATGGCTACACCTTC.

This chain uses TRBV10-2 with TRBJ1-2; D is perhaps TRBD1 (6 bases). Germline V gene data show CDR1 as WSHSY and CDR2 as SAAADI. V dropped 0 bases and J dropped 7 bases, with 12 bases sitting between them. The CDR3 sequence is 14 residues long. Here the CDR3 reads CASSESGGLSGYTF. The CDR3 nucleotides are TGCGCCAGCAGTGAGTCGGGGGGGCTAAGTGGCTACACCTTC.

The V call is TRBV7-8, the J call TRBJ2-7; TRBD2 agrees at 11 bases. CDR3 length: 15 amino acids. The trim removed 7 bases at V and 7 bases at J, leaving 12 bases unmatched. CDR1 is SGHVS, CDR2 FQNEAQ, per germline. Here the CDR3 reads CASTTIGGTSGEQYF. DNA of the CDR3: TGTGCCAGCACCACCATTGGTGGGACTAGCGGAGAGCAGTACTTC.

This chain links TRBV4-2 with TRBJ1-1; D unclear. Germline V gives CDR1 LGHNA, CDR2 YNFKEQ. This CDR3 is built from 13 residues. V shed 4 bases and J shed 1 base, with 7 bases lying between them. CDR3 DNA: TGTGCCAGCAGCCGCGGATCGAACACTGAAGCTTTCTTT. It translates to CASSRGSNTEAFF.

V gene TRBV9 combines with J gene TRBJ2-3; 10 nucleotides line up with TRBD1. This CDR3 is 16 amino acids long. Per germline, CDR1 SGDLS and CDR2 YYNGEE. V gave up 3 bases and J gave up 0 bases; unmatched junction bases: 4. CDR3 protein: CASSAGTGASTDTQYF. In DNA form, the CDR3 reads TGTGCCAGCAGCGCGGGGACAGGGGCTAGCACAGATACGCAGTATTTT.

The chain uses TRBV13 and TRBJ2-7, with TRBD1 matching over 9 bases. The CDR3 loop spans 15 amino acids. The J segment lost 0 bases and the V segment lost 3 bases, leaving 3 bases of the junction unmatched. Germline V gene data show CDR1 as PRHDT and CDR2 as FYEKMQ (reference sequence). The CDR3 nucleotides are TGTGCCAGCAGCTTGGGACAGGGCACCTCCTACGAGCAGTACTTC. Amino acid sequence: CASSLGQGTSYEQYF.

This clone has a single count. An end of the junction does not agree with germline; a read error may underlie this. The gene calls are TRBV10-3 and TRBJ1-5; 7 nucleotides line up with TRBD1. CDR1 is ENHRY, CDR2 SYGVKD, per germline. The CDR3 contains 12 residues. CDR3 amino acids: CAISEGTDHRDF. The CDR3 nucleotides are TGTGCCATCAGTGAAGGGACAGACCATCGGGATTTT.

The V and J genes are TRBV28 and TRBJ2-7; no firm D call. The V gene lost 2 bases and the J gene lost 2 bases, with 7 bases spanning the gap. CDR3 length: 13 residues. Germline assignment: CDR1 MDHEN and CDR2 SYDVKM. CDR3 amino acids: CASSLAGPYEQYF. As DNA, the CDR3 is TGTGCCAGCAGTTTAGCAGGCCCCTACGAGCAGTACTTC.

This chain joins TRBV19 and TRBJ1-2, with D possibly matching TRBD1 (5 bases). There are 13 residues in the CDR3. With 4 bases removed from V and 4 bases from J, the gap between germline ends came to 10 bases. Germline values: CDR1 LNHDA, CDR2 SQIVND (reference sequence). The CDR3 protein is CASSRRGPYGYTF. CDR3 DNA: TGTGCCAGTAGTAGGAGGGGACCCTATGGCTACACCTTC. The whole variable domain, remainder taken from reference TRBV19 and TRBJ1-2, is DGGITQSPKYLFRKEGQNVTLSCEQNLNHDAMYWYRQDPGQGLRLIYYSQIVNDFQKGDIAEGYSVSREKKESFPLTVTSAQKNPTAFYLCASSRRGPYGYTFGSGTRLTVV.

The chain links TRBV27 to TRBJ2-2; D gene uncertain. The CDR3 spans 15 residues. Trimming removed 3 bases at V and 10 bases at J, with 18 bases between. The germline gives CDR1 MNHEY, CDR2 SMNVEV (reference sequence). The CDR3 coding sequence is TGTGCCAGCAGTTTTAACGCCCATCCCGCGGCGGAGCTGTTTTTT. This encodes CASSFNAHPAAELFF.

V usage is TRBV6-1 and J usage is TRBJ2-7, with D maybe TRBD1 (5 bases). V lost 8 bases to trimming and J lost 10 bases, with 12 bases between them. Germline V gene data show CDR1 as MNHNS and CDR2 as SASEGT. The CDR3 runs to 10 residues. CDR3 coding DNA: TGTGCCAGCTCAGGGCCCCACCAGTACTTC. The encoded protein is CASSGPHQYF.

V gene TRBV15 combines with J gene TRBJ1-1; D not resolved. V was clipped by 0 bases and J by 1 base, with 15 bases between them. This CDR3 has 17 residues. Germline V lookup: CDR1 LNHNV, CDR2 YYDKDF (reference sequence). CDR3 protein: CATSRDNPYGGNTEAFF. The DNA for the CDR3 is TGTGCCACCAGCAGAGATAATCCCTATGGCGGGAACACTGAAGCTTTCTTT.

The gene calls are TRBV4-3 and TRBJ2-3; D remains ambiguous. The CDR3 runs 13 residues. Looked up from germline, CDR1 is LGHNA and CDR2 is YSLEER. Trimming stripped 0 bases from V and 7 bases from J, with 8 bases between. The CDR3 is CASSQDLENTQYF. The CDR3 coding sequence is TGCGCCAGCAGCCAAGATCTGGAGAATACGCAGTATTTT.

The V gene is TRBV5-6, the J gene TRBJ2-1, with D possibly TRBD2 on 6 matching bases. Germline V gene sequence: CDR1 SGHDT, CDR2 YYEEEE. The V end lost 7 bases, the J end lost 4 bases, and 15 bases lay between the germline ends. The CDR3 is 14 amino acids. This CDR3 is CASYYSGLYNEQFF. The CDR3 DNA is TGTGCCAGCTATTATAGCGGATTGTACAATGAGCAGTTCTTC.

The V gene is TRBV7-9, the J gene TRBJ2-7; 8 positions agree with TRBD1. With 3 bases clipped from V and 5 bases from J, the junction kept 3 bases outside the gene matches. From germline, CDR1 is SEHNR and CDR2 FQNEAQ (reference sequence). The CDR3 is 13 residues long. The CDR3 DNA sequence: TGTGCCAGCAGCTTGCAGGGGGCCCACGAGCAGTACTTC. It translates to CASSLQGAHEQYF.

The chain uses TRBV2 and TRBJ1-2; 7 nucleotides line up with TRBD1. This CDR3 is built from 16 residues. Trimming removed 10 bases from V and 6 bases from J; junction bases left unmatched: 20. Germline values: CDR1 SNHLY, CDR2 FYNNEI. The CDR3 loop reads CAIIQQPTGRNDGYTF. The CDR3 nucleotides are TGTGCCATAATACAACAACCGACAGGGCGAAACGATGGCTACACCTTC.

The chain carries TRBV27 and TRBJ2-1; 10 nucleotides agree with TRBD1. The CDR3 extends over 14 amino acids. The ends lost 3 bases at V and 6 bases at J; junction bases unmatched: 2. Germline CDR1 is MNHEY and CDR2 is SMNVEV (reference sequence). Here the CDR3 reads CASSLGDRGNEQFF. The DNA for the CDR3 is TGTGCCAGCAGTTTGGGGGACAGGGGCAATGAGCAGTTCTTC.